These 20 T cell receptor beta chains originate from one sample sequenced in a study of T cell responses to AZD1222 COVID-19 vaccine. Sequenced by immunoSEQ multiplex PCR; TCRdb stores in-frame clones only, minus some. The repertoire has 63,000 or so clones, roughly 87% of them found once; the top ten carry roughly 19%. This specimen was peripheral blood, taken on day 0 of AZD1222 vaccination. All receptors come from an adult in good health.

The rearrangement uses TRBV29-1 and TRBJ2-3; 7 nucleotides match TRBD1. This CDR3 spans 14 amino acids. The V gene end was trimmed by 5 bases and the J gene end by 0 bases; junction bases not matched to a gene: 5. Germline V CDR1 and CDR2: SQVTM, ANQGSEA. The CDR3 loop is CSVLGTASTDTQYF. The CDR3 nucleotides read TGCAGCGTTCTGGGGACAGCTAGCACAGATACGCAGTATTTT.

This clone was found once. This chain links TRBV19 with TRBJ1-2; TRBD1 aligns across 7 bases. After removal of 4 bases from V and 1 base from J, the junction contained 6 bases not matched to a gene. CDR3 length: 15 amino acids. Looked up from germline, CDR1 is LNHDA and CDR2 is SQIVND (reference sequence). CDR3: CASSTTRDSNYGYTF. CDR3 coding DNA: TGTGCCAGTAGTACCACTCGGGACAGTAACTATGGCTACACCTTC.

The chain has TRBV19 and TRBJ2-7; tentatively, D is TRBD1 or TRBD2 (6 bases each). CDR3 length equals 12 residues. In germline, CDR1 is LNHDA, CDR2 SQIVND (reference sequence). The V and J ends lost 7 bases and 2 bases respectively, with 9 bases between them. This CDR3 reads CASKGGTYEQYF. The CDR3 DNA reads as TGTGCCAGTAAAGGGGGGACCTACGAGCAGTACTTC.

The rearrangement joins TRBV12-3 or TRBV12-4 to TRBJ2-7; the D gene is possibly TRBD1 (6 bases). The CDR3 totals 13 residues. The V gene lost 8 bases and the J gene lost 2 bases, with 13 bases spanning the gap. This CDR3 reads CASSGATTYEQYF. The CDR3 DNA follows: TGTGCCAGCTCAGGGGCCACGACCTACGAGCAGTACTTC.

The chain links TRBV6-4 to TRBJ1-1, with TRBD1 identical over 10 bases. There are 14 residues in the CDR3. V lost 6 bases, J lost 5 bases, and 6 bases stayed unmatched. The germline V gene encodes CDR1 MRHNA and CDR2 SNTAGT. CDR3 DNA: TGTGCCAGCAGCAAAGACAGGGGGCGAACTGAAGCTTTCTTT. Amino acids: CASSKDRGRTEAFF.

This sequence joins TRBV14 and TRBJ1-1; a weak D match, TRBD1 (5 bases). Germline loops: CDR1 SGHDN, CDR2 FVKESK. The length of the CDR3 is 13 residues. With 4 bases removed from V and 10 bases from J, the gap between germline ends came to 16 bases. The CDR3 nucleotides are TGTGCCAGCAGCCGGGACCGAGTGGTCGGAGCTTTCTTT. Translated: CASSRDRVVGAFF.

The gene calls are TRBV5-1 and TRBJ1-5; D gene uncertain. This CDR3 is 15 amino acids long. Germline V lookup: CDR1 SGHRS, CDR2 YFSETQ. Trimming left V 0 bases short and J 2 bases short, with 9 bases between. CDR3 residues: CASSLDGLGNQPQHF. CDR3 nucleotide sequence: TGCGCCAGCAGCTTGGACGGATTGGGCAATCAGCCCCAGCATTTT.

The chain carries TRBV10-3 and TRBJ1-2, with 12 bases lining up with TRBD1. The germline V gene encodes CDR1 ENHRY and CDR2 SYGVKD. The CDR3 is 17 residues long. J gave up 4 bases and V 0 bases, and 6 bases lay outside the gene matches. CDR3 region: CAISESGGTGGGYGYTF. CDR3 nucleotides: TGTGCCATCAGTGAGTCCGGGGGGACAGGGGGCGGCTATGGCTACACCTTC.

J is TRBJ1-1 and V is TRBV12-3 or TRBV12-4; D gene ambiguous. V lost 3 bases to trimming and J lost 9 bases, with 11 bases between them. This CDR3 is 12 amino acids long. The DNA of the CDR3 is TGTGCCAGCAGTTTTACCCGGGGTAAAGCTTTCTTT. As protein: CASSFTRGKAFF.

CDR3 amino acids: CASSEQGRETQYF. The CDR3 nucleotides read TGTGCCAGCAGTGAACAGGGTCGGGAGACCCAGTACTTC. The chain employs TRBV9 and TRBJ2-5; TRBD1 might be the D (6 bases). The CDR3 length is 13 residues. Per the germline V gene, CDR1 is SGDLS and CDR2 is YYNGEE. V was pared by 5 bases and J by 5 bases, with 13 bases between.

The V gene is TRBV19, the J gene TRBJ2-1, with TRBD2 matching over 7 bases. CDR1 is LNHDA, CDR2 SQIVND, per germline (reference sequence). The CDR3 contains 15 residues. V was clipped by 4 bases and J by 9 bases; unmatched bases: 12. CDR3 protein: CASSRKIGRVSEQFF. CDR3 nucleotide sequence: TGTGCCAGTAGTAGGAAGATAGGGAGGGTTAGTGAGCAGTTCTTC.

This chain links TRBV7-8 with TRBJ1-5, with TRBD1 matching over 10 bases. CDR1 and CDR2 (germline): SGHVS, FQNEAQ. The length of the CDR3 is 17 residues. J lost 2 bases, V lost 2 bases, and 6 bases had no gene match. The CDR3 sequence: CASSLTTGGLRNQPQHF. The CDR3 nucleotides are TGTGCCAGCAGCTTAACGACAGGGGGCTTACGCAATCAGCCCCAGCATTTT.

The chain carries TRBV5-1 and TRBJ2-1; no clear D. CDR1 is SGHRS and CDR2 is YFSETQ in the germline V gene. CDR3 length: 11 residues. V was shortened by 5 bases and J by 5 bases, with 5 bases between the two germline ends. CDR3 protein: CASRVDNEQFF. The CDR3 DNA is TGCGCCAGCAGGGTTGACAATGAGCAGTTCTTC.

The chain uses TRBV5-1 and TRBJ2-1; D unclear. The ends were cut back, 3 bases at V and 0 bases at J, with 13 bases in the middle. CDR1 SGHRS and CDR2 YFSETQ come from the germline V gene. The CDR3 runs to 16 residues. DNA for the CDR3: TGCGCCAGCAGCTCTGACGTGAGGAGCTCCTACAATGAGCAGTTCTTC. It translates to CASSSDVRSSYNEQFF.

V gene TRBV7-9 combines with J gene TRBJ2-1; 8 positions agree with TRBD2. Per the germline V gene, CDR1 is SEHNR and CDR2 is FQNEAQ (reference sequence). The CDR3 contains 16 residues. Trimming took 5 bases from V and 0 from J; bases not matched to a gene: 6. CDR3: CASSLGGGHSYNEQFF. The CDR3 bases are TGTGCCAGCAGCCTGGGCGGGGGGCACTCCTACAATGAGCAGTTCTTC. The whole variable domain, filled in from reference TRBV7-9 and TRBJ2-1, reads DTGVSQNPRHKITKRGQNVTFRCDPISEHNRLYWYRQTLGQGPEFLTYFQNEAQLEKSRLLSDRFSAERPKGSFSTLEIQRTEQGDSAMYLCASSLGGGHSYNEQFFGPGTRLTVL.

The CDR3 spells CASSSLGLGSPLHF. DNA for the CDR3: TGTGCCAGCAGCTCGCTGGGACTTGGTTCACCCCTCCACTTT. The genes are TRBV7-8 and TRBJ1-6, with D perhaps matching TRBD1 (5 bases). Germline V lookup: CDR1 SGHVS, CDR2 FQNEAQ. The CDR3 has 14 residues. Trimming left V 4 bases short and J 9 bases short, with 13 bases between.

The chain joins TRBV15 to TRBJ1-3; D possibly corresponds to TRBD1 (5 bases). Per the germline V gene, CDR1 is LNHNV and CDR2 is YYDKDF (reference sequence). This CDR3 region has 14 residues. V lost 4 bases to trimming and J lost 0 bases, with 7 bases between them. As DNA, the CDR3 is TGTGCCACCAGCACGGGGGGCTCTGGAAACACCATATATTTT. It is translated as CATSTGGSGNTIYF.

The chain has TRBV6-5 and TRBJ1-4; no definite D call. The CDR3 is made up of 13 amino acids. Germline V CDR1 and CDR2: MNHEY, SVGAGI. The CDR3: CALGRATNEKLFF. For the CDR3, the DNA is TGTGCGCTGGGCAGAGCAACTAATGAAAAACTGTTTTTT.

The rearrangement joins TRBV14 to TRBJ2-1; either TRBD1 or TRBD2 may supply D (6 bases each). From germline, CDR1 is SGHDN and CDR2 FVKESK. Between the trimmed V and J ends, which lost 0 bases and 4 bases, there was a span of 10 bases. The CDR3 is 15 residues long. The CDR3 is CASSQEGGPYNEQFF. The CDR3 nucleotides are TGTGCCAGCAGCCAAGAGGGGGGCCCTTACAATGAGCAGTTCTTC.

V is TRBV19 and J is TRBJ1-5, with 9 bases that match TRBD1. J gave up 4 bases and V 3 bases, and 4 bases lay outside the gene matches. In germline, CDR1 is LNHDA, CDR2 SQIVND (reference sequence). The CDR3 loop spans 15 amino acids. This CDR3 reads CASSIDGQGNQPQHF. In nucleotides, the CDR3 is TGTGCCAGTAGTATTGACGGACAGGGGAATCAGCCCCAGCATTTT.